This TCR beta chain was observed in a study of T-cell reconstitution after alpha-beta-depleted transplantation in children. A few counts support this clonotype. What it binds is not known. Unique molecular identifiers tagged the TCRbeta library. TCRdb re-called the PCR reads through MiXCR, storing one row per CDR3 protein. The sample contains some 310,000 distinct CDR3 sequences, 23% of which appear only once. Trimming took 1 base from V and 5 from J; bases not matched to a gene: 6. The length of the CDR3 is 16 residues. The germline gives CDR1 LGHDT, CDR2 YNNKEL (reference sequence). Study-wide results and limits: T cells produced anew were the main source of T-cell counts and diversity one year after transplant. Several hundred expanded graft clones reportedly were the source of alpha-beta T cells about two months after transplant.

The sequence derives from a male patient under 18 who had a stem cell transplant for acute lymphoblastic leukemia, so the T cells may come from the graft donor. The chain uses TRBV3-1 and TRBJ2-5, with 11 bases that match TRBD2. This sample comprised PBMCs, mostly from graft donor cells, obtained 180 days after TCRalphabeta/CD19-depleted stem cell transplant. The CDR3 coding sequence is TGTGCCAGCAGCCAAGCTCCTACTAGCGGGAGCGAGACCCAGTACTTC. It is translated as CASSQAPTSGSETQYF.